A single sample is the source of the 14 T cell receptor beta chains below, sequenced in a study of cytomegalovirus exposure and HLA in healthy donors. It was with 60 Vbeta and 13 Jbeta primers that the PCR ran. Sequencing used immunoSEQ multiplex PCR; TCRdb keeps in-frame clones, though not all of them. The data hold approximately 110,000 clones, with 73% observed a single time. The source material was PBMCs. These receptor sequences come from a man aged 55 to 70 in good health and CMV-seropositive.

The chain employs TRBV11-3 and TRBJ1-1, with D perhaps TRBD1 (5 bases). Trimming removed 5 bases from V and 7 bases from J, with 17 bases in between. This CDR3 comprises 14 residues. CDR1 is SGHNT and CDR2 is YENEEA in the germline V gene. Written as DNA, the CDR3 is TGTGCCAGCAGCCGGTTTGGTGGCGGGGGTGAAGCTTTCTTT. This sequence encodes CASSRFGGGGEAFF.

The CDR3 loop reads CASSFLSISYEQYF. DNA of the CDR3: TGTGCCAGCAGTTTTCTATCAATTTCCTACGAGCAGTACTTC. This rearrangement joins TRBV28 to TRBJ2-7; D gene uncertain. V lost 3 bases to trimming and J lost 1 base, with 10 bases between them. From germline, CDR1 is MDHEN and CDR2 SYDVKM. This CDR3 contains 14 residues.

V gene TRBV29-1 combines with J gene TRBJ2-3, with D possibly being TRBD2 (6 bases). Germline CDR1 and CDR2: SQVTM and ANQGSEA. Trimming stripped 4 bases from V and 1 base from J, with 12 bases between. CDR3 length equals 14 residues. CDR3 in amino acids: CSVAVGGGTDTQYF. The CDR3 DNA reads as TGCAGCGTTGCAGTTGGCGGGGGCACAGATACGCAGTATTTT.

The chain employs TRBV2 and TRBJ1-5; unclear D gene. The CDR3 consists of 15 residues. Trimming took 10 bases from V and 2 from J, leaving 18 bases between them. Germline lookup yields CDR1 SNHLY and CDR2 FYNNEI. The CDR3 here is CATTRDAGGNQPQHF. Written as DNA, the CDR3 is TGTGCCACCACTAGGGATGCAGGCGGCAATCAGCCCCAGCATTTT.

CDR3 nucleotide sequence: TGTGCCATCAGTGGAGGGGGGGGCCAGGTTGGCCCTTCAGGTCCCCAGCATTTT. Translation gives CAISGGGGQVGPSGPQHF. The chain employs TRBV10-3 and TRBJ1-5; possible D gene TRBD1, 6 bases. This CDR3 has 18 residues. CDR1 and CDR2 from the germline V gene are ENHRY and SYGVKD. V was shortened by 4 bases and J by 10 bases, with 29 bases between the two germline ends.

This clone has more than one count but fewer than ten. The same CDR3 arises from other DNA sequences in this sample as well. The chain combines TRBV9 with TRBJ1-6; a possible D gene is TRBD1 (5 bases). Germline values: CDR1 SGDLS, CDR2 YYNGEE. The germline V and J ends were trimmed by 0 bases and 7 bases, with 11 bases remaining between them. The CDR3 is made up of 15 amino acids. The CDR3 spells CASSVEGAGNSPLHF. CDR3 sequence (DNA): TGTGCCAGCAGCGTAGAGGGCGCAGGGAATTCACCCCTCCACTTT.

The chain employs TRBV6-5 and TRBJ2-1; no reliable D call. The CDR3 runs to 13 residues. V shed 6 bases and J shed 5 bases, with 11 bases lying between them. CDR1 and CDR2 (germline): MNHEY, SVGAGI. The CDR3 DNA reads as TGTGCCAGCAGCCTCGGGTTACACAATGAGCAGTTCTTC. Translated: CASSLGLHNEQFF.

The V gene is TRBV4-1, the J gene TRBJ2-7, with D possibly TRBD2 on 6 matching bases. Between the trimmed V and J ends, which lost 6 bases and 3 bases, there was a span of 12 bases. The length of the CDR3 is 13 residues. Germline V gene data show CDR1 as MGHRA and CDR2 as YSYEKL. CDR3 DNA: TGCGCCAGCAGTCCCGCGGAGGGCTACGAGCAGTACTTC. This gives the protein CASSPAEGYEQYF.

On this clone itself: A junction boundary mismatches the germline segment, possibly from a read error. The CDR3 DNA sequence: TGTGTCAGCCAGAGACTAGCGGGGGGGCCATATGAGCAGTTCTTC. It specifies CVSQRLAGGPYEQFF. V is TRBV2 and J is TRBJ2-1; TRBD2 matches 14 bases. Germline CDR1 reads SNHLY; CDR2 reads FYNNEI. There are 15 residues in the CDR3.

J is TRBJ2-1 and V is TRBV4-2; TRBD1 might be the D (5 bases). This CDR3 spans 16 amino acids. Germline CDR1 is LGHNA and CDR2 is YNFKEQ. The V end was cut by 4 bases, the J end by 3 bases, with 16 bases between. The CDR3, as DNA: TGTGCCAGCAGCCCCGGTGGGGCCTCCTTCTACAATGAGCAGTTCTTC. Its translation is CASSPGGASFYNEQFF.

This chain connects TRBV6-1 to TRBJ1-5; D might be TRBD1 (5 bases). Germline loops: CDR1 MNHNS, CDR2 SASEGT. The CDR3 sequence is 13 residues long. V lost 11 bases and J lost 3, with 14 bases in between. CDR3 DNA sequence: TGTGCCGGGAGGGGAATCGACAATCAGCCCCAGCATTTT. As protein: CAGRGIDNQPQHF.

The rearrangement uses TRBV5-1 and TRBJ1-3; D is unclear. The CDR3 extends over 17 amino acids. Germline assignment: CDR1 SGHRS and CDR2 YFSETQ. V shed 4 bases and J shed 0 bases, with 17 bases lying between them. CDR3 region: CASSPQVGSGSGNTIYF. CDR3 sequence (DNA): TGCGCCAGCAGCCCGCAGGTTGGGTCTGGCTCTGGAAACACCATATATTTT.

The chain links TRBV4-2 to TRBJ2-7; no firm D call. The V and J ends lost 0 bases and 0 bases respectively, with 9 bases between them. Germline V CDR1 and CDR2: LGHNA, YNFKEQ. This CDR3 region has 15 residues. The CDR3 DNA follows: TGTGCCAGCAGCCAAGAATCGATGAGCTCCTACGAGCAGTACTTC. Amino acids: CASSQESMSSYEQYF.

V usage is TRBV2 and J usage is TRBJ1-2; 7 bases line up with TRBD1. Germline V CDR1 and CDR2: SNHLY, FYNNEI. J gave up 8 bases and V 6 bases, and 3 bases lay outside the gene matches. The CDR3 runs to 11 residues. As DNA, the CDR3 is TGTGCCAGCAGGGAACAGGGGGGCTACACCTTC. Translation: CASREQGGYTF.